These 13 T cell receptor beta chains were all obtained from the same sample, sequenced in a study of vaccination effects on CD4 cells after COVID-19. Antigen-specific CD4+ T cells expanded by the ViraFEST assay with viral peptide pools were then sequenced. Following a roughly 9-day culture, CD4+ T cells were purified. Each vaccine recipient was nucleocapsid antibody negative and had no prior SARS-CoV-2 infection. Generated by immunoSEQ multiplex PCR, the TCRdb table keeps only in-frame clones and is missing some. The sample has approximately 22,000 clones, around 80% seen once. For these TCRs, the target antigens are not known. Sequencing used CD4+ T cells from PBMCs cultured with HCoV-NL63 spike peptides, obtained before COVID-19 vaccination. These receptors were collected from a human donor who received a COVID-19 vaccine.

This rearrangement joins TRBV4-1 to TRBJ1-2; D remains ambiguous. Trimming shortened V by 1 base and J by 5 bases, and 11 bases separated the two germline ends. From germline, CDR1 is MGHRA and CDR2 YSYEKL. The CDR3 is 14 residues long. The DNA for the CDR3 is TGCGCCAGCAGCCAAGCGGCCGTGGGGTATGGCTACACCTTC. It codes for CASSQAAVGYGYTF.

This rearrangement joins TRBV6-5 to TRBJ2-4; the match to TRBD2 covers 7 bases. In germline, CDR1 is MNHEY, CDR2 SVGAGI. The CDR3 totals 14 residues. Unmatched junction bases numbered 5, after V lost 6 bases and J lost 3 bases. The CDR3 sequence is CASRGGTGKNIQYF. CDR3 nucleotides: TGTGCCAGCAGGGGGGGGACGGGCAAAAACATTCAGTACTTC.

The rearrangement uses TRBV10-3 and TRBJ1-2, with 9 bases identical to TRBD1. V was pared by 10 bases and J by 4 bases, with 13 bases of the junction left unmatched. Germline V lookup: CDR1 ENHRY, CDR2 SYGVKD. The CDR3 is 15 amino acids. CDR3 region: CATAGQGGLGYGYTF. The CDR3, as DNA: TGTGCCACCGCGGGACAGGGAGGTTTAGGCTATGGCTACACCTTC.

V gene TRBV6-4 combines with J gene TRBJ1-4; D call uncertain. Trimming shortened V by 3 bases and J by 8 bases, and 10 bases separated the two germline ends. This CDR3 is 13 amino acids long. Germline assignment: CDR1 MRHNA and CDR2 SNTAGT. For the CDR3, the DNA is TGTGCCAGCAGTGAAGGGTTTGGCGAAAAACTGTTTTTT. Amino acids: CASSEGFGEKLFF.

Regarding this clone: Its ends do not fully match the called genes, so a read error is possible. The chain uses TRBV10-3 and TRBJ2-6; 8 bases match TRBD1. Germline lookup yields CDR1 ENHRY and CDR2 SYGVKD. This CDR3 contains 12 residues. The CDR3 loop is CAIWGSGGSWAF. The CDR3 DNA reads TGTGCCATTTGGGGATCAGGGGGCTCATGGGCTTTC.

The chain uses TRBV30 and TRBJ1-5; D call uncertain. Trimming cost V 2 bases and J 7 bases, with 12 bases left between them. The CDR3 loop spans 13 amino acids. Germline CDR1 GTSNPN, CDR2 SVGIG (reference sequence). The CDR3 loop reads CAWSRRGSQPQHF. CDR3 DNA: TGTGCCTGGAGTAGGCGAGGGTCCCAGCCCCAGCATTTT.

CDR3 sequence: CASSQPGQEGNNEQFF. The CDR3 nucleotides are TGCGCCAGCAGCCAACCCGGACAGGAAGGGAACAATGAGCAGTTCTTC. The chain is built from TRBV4-3 and TRBJ2-1, with 7 bases that match TRBD1. Unmatched junction bases numbered 9, after V lost 2 bases and J lost 5 bases. Germline assignment: CDR1 LGHNA and CDR2 YSLEER. The length of the CDR3 is 16 residues.

The rearrangement links TRBV9 to TRBJ2-2, with D maybe TRBD2 (6 bases). The CDR3 spans 14 residues. Looked up from germline, CDR1 is SGDLS and CDR2 is YYNGEE. Trimming removed 0 bases from V and 4 bases from J, with 7 bases in between. CDR3 in amino acids: CASSVGGATGELFF. In nucleotides, the CDR3 is TGTGCCAGCAGCGTAGGCGGGGCCACCGGGGAGCTGTTTTTT.

The sample holds one count of this clone. The chain recombines TRBV3-1 (or the pseudogene TRBV3-2) with TRBJ1-2; D gene ambiguous. CDR1 and CDR2 (germline): LGHDT, YNNKEL (reference sequence). The CDR3 covers 11 residues. V lost 2 bases and J 10 bases, leaving 8 bases between the germline ends. In DNA, the CDR3 is TGTGCCAGCAGCCAACTAGGCCCCTACACCTTC. This sequence encodes CASSQLGPYTF.

This rearrangement joins TRBV11-1 to TRBJ2-3, with D perhaps matching TRBD2 (5 bases). This CDR3 is 13 amino acids long. Deletions cut 5 bases from V and 4 bases from J, with 10 bases between. CDR1 and CDR2 (germline): SGHAT, FQDESV (reference sequence). The CDR3 DNA reads as TGTGCCAGCAGCCAAAGGAGGCCAGATACGCAGTATTTT. It codes for CASSQRRPDTQYF.

The rearrangement uses TRBV7-9 and TRBJ1-5, with a possible D match to TRBD1 (5 bases). Trimming stripped 5 bases from V and 2 bases from J, with 16 bases between. In germline, CDR1 is SEHNR, CDR2 FQNEAQ (reference sequence). The CDR3 contains 16 residues. Here the CDR3 reads CASSLSEGIGNQPQHF. The DNA of the CDR3 is TGTGCCAGCAGCCTTAGCGAGGGGATAGGCAATCAGCCCCAGCATTTT.

This clone was observed once. Here the CDR3 reads CASSYGLQSGEPTDTQYF. The CDR3 region has the DNA TGTGCCAGCAGTTACGGTTTACAGTCGGGGGAACCCACAGATACGCAGTATTTT. The chain links TRBV6-2 or TRBV6-3 to TRBJ2-3; tentative D call: TRBD2 (6 bases). The ends were cut back, 2 bases at V and 2 bases at J, with 20 bases in the middle. Germline V gene lookup returns CDR1 MNHEY and CDR2 SVGEGT. The CDR3 consists of 18 residues.

This sequence joins TRBV7-2 and TRBJ2-2; D ambiguous. There are 15 residues in the CDR3. Per the germline V gene, CDR1 is SGHTA and CDR2 is FQGNSA. V was clipped by 2 bases and J by 3 bases, with 10 bases between them. In DNA, the CDR3 is TGTGCCAGCAGCTTACGGCAGGTCTACACCGGGGAGCTGTTTTTT. Translating gives CASSLRQVYTGELFF.